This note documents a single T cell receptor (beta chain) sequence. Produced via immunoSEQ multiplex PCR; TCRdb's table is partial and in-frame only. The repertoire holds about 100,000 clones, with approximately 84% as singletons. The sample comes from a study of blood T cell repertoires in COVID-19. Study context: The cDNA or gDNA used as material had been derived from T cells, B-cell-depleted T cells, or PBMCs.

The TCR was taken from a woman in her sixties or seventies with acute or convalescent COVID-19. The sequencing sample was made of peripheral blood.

CDR3 protein: CASNLGGTHAGEKLFF. The CDR3 DNA follows: TGTGCCAGCAACCTTGGGGGTACCCATGCGGGGGAAAAACTGTTTTTT. The V and J genes are TRBV19 and TRBJ1-4, with D tentatively TRBD1 (5 bases). Germline V CDR1 and CDR2: LNHDA, SQIVND (reference sequence). Trimming removed 9 bases at V and 8 bases at J, with 25 bases between. This CDR3 has 16 residues.